This T cell receptor beta chain appears in the sequencing data of a study of CD8+ T cells in alopecia areata. Whole-study context: Treated patients received oral tofacitinib, 5 to 10 mg twice daily. General observations from the study: When scalp samples are sequenced, resident alphabeta T cells of normal skin are also captured. The link between baseline CD8+ expansion and response remains uncertain with one nonresponder.

Sample treatment: oral pan-JAK inhibitor, 5-10 mg twice daily. Researchers picked out CD4+ and CD8+ T cells from PBMCs by sorting. Of note for this clone: Its antigen is as yet unknown.

RNA extraction and reverse transcription yielded cDNA as sequencing template. Assay used: immunoSEQ multiplex PCR; TCRdb lists only in-frame clones, some missing. The sample contains more than 150,000 clones, about 60% of which appear only once. The source was CD8+ T cells sorted from blood, collected at week 24, from a patient treated with tofacitinib. The receptor's source is a human donor with alopecia areata.

CDR3 protein: CSVVSSQGAGANVLTF. The CDR3 region has the DNA TGCAGCGTTGTTTCCTCACAGGGTGCAGGGGCCAACGTCCTGACTTTC. The chain links TRBV29-1 to TRBJ2-6, with D tentatively TRBD1 (6 bases). The germline V and J ends were trimmed by 4 bases and 4 bases, with 17 bases remaining between them. The CDR3 consists of 16 residues. The germline CDR1 and CDR2 sequences are SQVTM and ANQGSEA.